The next 29 T cell receptor beta chains were all read from a single sample in a study of T cells in Graves' hyperthyroidism and ophthalmopathy (dated by TCRdb to between 2019 and 2020). Library generation was performed with multiplex PCR. Data came from an Illumina HiSeq 2000. The TCR beta CDR3 regions were amplified from the RNA transcripts. The first round of RT-PCR for the TCR CDR3 was performed with the HTBI primer set and the Qiagen OneStep RT-PCR kit. TCRdb's own reprocessing of the public reads used fastp at Q25 and MiXCR and kept productive beta chains. Here each entry gathers all rows of one CDR3 protein and keeps the most common genes and DNA. Across this sample there are 370,000 or so distinct CDR3 sequences, with around a sixth seen only once. Around 30% of the sample is taken by the ten largest. The sample was blood. These receptor sequences come from a woman between 18 and 29 years old with Graves' hyperthyroidism that later progressed to Graves' ophthalmopathy.

This chain connects TRBV9 to TRBJ2-1; 10 bases match TRBD2. The J segment lost 0 bases and the V segment lost 3 bases, leaving 3 bases of the junction unmatched. The CDR3 consists of 16 residues. Germline CDR1 and CDR2: SGDLS and YYNGEE. The CDR3 is CASSARLAGSYNEQFF. CDR3 DNA: TGTGCCAGCAGCGCCCGACTAGCGGGCTCCTACAATGAGCAGTTCTTC. The full variable domain, completed using reference TRBV9 and TRBJ2-1, is DSGVTQTPKHLITATGQRVTLRCSPRSGDLSVYWYQQSLDQGLQFLIQYYNGEERAKGNILERFSAQQFPDLHSELNLSSLELGDSALYFCASSARLAGSYNEQFFGPGTRLTVL.

This clonotype occurred a few times. This chain uses TRBV2 with TRBJ1-5, with 8 bases that match TRBD1. Per the germline V gene, CDR1 is SNHLY and CDR2 is FYNNEI. This CDR3 spans 13 amino acids. V shed 0 bases, J shed 15 bases, and the junction held 7 bases outside the gene matches. The CDR3: CASSEAASGQGHF. CDR3 nucleotide sequence: TGTGCCAGCAGTGAAGCGGCGAGTGGACAGGGGCATTTT.

J is TRBJ2-7 and V is TRBV4-1; possible D gene TRBD1, 5 bases. This CDR3 spans 13 amino acids. CDR1 and CDR2 from the germline V gene are MGHRA and YSYEKL. V was trimmed by 1 base and J by 5 bases, leaving 9 bases between them. The CDR3 nucleotides are TGCGCCAGCAGCCAAGTGGGGCTCGACGAGCAGTACTTC. Protein sequence: CASSQVGLDEQYF.

A few counts support this clonotype. The rearrangement uses TRBV19 and TRBJ2-7; tentatively, D is TRBD1 or TRBD2 (6 bases each). V shed 3 bases and J shed 7 bases, with 16 bases lying between them. In germline, CDR1 is LNHDA, CDR2 SQIVND (reference sequence). The CDR3 is 14 residues long. The CDR3 sequence: CASSIGGGGEEQYF. In DNA form, the CDR3 reads TGTGCCAGTAGTATTGGAGGAGGGGGTGAAGAGCAGTACTTC.

This clonotype showed up many times. The chain employs TRBV2 and TRBJ1-1; possible D gene TRBD1, 6 bases. Germline loops: CDR1 SNHLY, CDR2 FYNNEI. The germline V and J ends were trimmed by 5 bases and 6 bases, with 10 bases remaining between them. The CDR3 spans 12 residues. The CDR3 DNA is TGTGCCAGCAGTCCCGGGACACCTGAAGCTTTCTTT. Protein sequence: CASSPGTPEAFF.

This clonotype was counted at least ten times. The chain combines TRBV27 with TRBJ2-7, with 7 bases matching TRBD1. The CDR3 loop spans 14 amino acids. Germline V gene data show CDR1 as MNHEY and CDR2 as SMNVEV (reference sequence). V shed 5 bases, J shed 2 bases, and the junction held 6 bases outside the gene matches. This chain's CDR3 is CASSEQGTTYEQYF. The CDR3, as DNA: TGTGCCAGCAGTGAACAGGGGACAACCTACGAGCAGTACTTC.

In the case of this clonotype: Possible read error: a much larger clone is one base away. The chain couples TRBV2 to TRBJ1-2, with unresolved D. Germline V gives CDR1 SNHLY, CDR2 FYNNEI. The CDR3 runs to 13 residues. The CDR3 nucleotides read TGTGCCAGCAGCCCCAAGGAAAACTATGGCTACGCCTTC. Translation: CASSPKENYGYAF.

This clonotype appeared many times. This chain joins TRBV30 and TRBJ2-7; D is unclear. The CDR3 runs 9 residues. Germline loops: CDR1 GTSNPN, CDR2 SVGIG (reference sequence). V lost 6 bases and J lost 4, with 4 bases in between. This chain's CDR3 is CACGYEQYF. The CDR3 region has the DNA TGTGCCTGCGGGTACGAGCAGTACTTC.

This clonotype was observed at least ten times. The gene calls are TRBV3-1 and TRBJ2-7; D may be TRBD1 (6 bases). CDR3 length: 13 amino acids. Germline V lookup: CDR1 LGHDT, CDR2 YNNKEL (reference sequence). Trimming pared 4 bases from V and 3 bases from J, leaving 10 bases between. This chain's CDR3 is CASSLRDNYEQYF. The CDR3, as DNA: TGTGCCAGCAGCCTCCGGGACAACTACGAGCAGTACTTC.

This clonotype showed up many times. V gene TRBV18 combines with J gene TRBJ2-5; TRBD1 is a possible D gene (5 bases). V lost 2 bases, J lost 2 bases, and 9 bases lay in between. The CDR3 is 14 residues long. Germline V gene lookup returns CDR1 KGHSH and CDR2 LQKENI. In nucleotides, the CDR3 is TGTGCCAGCTCACCAAGACAGATTCAAGAGACCCAGTACTTC. This codes for CASSPRQIQETQYF.

This chain joins TRBV5-1 and TRBJ1-3; D call uncertain. The CDR3 loop spans 16 amino acids. Germline values: CDR1 SGHRS, CDR2 YFSETQ. Trimming cost V 0 bases and J 2 bases, with 12 bases left between them. The DNA for the CDR3 is TGCGCCAGCAGCTTGGCCGGGAGGGCGGCTGGAAACACCATATATTTT. Translation: CASSLAGRAAGNTIYF.

This rearrangement joins TRBV4-1 to TRBJ2-3, with 7 bases identical to TRBD2. The ends lost 0 bases at V and 4 bases at J; junction bases unmatched: 7. The CDR3 contains 16 residues. Germline V gives CDR1 MGHRA, CDR2 YSYEKL. The CDR3 nucleotides are TGCGCCAGCAGCCAAGATAGTCGCGGGAGAGCAGATACGCAGTATTTT. Amino acid sequence: CASSQDSRGRADTQYF.

Only a few counts were recorded for this clonotype. The chain carries TRBV4-1 and TRBJ1-6; 7 nucleotides agree with TRBD1. J lost 9 bases, V lost 0 bases, and 8 bases had no gene match. CDR1 and CDR2 (germline): MGHRA, YSYEKL. The CDR3 contains 16 residues. CDR3 protein: CASSQDGQGGVSPLHF. In nucleotides, the CDR3 is TGCGCCAGCAGCCAAGATGGGCAGGGGGGTGTTTCACCCCTCCACTTT.

This clonotype was detected ten times or more. The chain couples TRBV7-2 to TRBJ2-6; maybe TRBD1 (6 bases). From germline, CDR1 is SGHTA and CDR2 FQGNSA. This CDR3 is 16 amino acids long. Trimming cost V 6 bases and J 1 base, with 13 bases left between them. In DNA form, the CDR3 reads TGTGCCAGCAGATCAAATACAGGGTCTGGGGCCAACGTCCTGACTTTC. Translated, it gives CASRSNTGSGANVLTF.

There are many counts of this clonotype. The chain recombines TRBV3-1 with TRBJ1-3; tentatively, D is TRBD1 (6 bases). CDR1 LGHDT and CDR2 YNNKEL come from the germline V gene (reference sequence). Deletions cut 4 bases from V and 1 base from J, with 17 bases between. The CDR3 runs 17 residues. In DNA, the CDR3 is TGTGCCAGCAGCCTCGACAGGAACCTCCGGTCTGGAAACACCATATATTTT. The encoded protein is CASSLDRNLRSGNTIYF.

This clonotype was recorded at least ten times. The CDR3 DNA sequence: TGCAGTGCTAGAGATCCCGGGACGGCCTCGGGAGATCAGCCCCAGCATTTT. Translating it yields CSARDPGTASGDQPQHF. The chain joins TRBV20-1 to TRBJ1-5; a weak D match, TRBD1 (5 bases). V lost 0 bases to trimming and J lost 5 bases, with 20 bases between them. In germline, CDR1 is DFQATT, CDR2 SNEGSKA (reference sequence). There are 17 residues in the CDR3.

This clonotype was recorded at least ten times. CDR3 in DNA: TGCAGTGCTAGAGATGAACTAGCGGGAGTCCTAATCTACGAGCAGTACTTC. Translating gives CSARDELAGVLIYEQYF. The chain uses TRBV20-1 and TRBJ2-7; 11 bases match TRBD2. CDR1 is DFQATT and CDR2 is SNEGSKA in the germline V gene (reference sequence). J was trimmed by 3 bases and V by 0 bases; bases with no gene match: 10. This CDR3 has 17 residues.

In its sample, this clonotype was seen a few times. This sequence joins TRBV11-2 and TRBJ1-1; D might be TRBD1 (5 bases). There are 14 residues in the CDR3. The germline V gene has CDR1 SGHAT and CDR2 FQNNGV. V lost 2 bases and J 3 bases, leaving 10 bases between the germline ends. DNA of the CDR3: TGTGCCAGCAGCTTACAGGGACTCCACACTGAAGCTTTCTTT. Translated, it gives CASSLQGLHTEAFF.

The sample holds many counts of this clonotype. The rearrangement links TRBV10-3 to TRBJ2-5; D uncertain. The CDR3 is 14 amino acids. Trimming stripped 0 bases from V and 2 bases from J, with 7 bases between. Germline V gene lookup returns CDR1 ENHRY and CDR2 SYGVKD. CDR3 sequence (DNA): TGTGCCATCAGTGAGTCACCCAGACAAGAGACCCAGTACTTC. Residues: CAISESPRQETQYF.

This rearrangement joins TRBV20-1 to TRBJ1-5; D is unresolved. Germline CDR1 DFQATT, CDR2 SNEGSKA (reference sequence). This CDR3 has 16 amino acids. Deletions cut 0 bases from V and 2 bases from J, with 14 bases between. For the CDR3, the DNA is TGCAGTGCTAGAGATCGGGGTGGAAGGGGCAATCAGCCCCAGCATTTT. Translating gives CSARDRGGRGNQPQHF.

There are many counts of this clonotype. The chain links TRBV4-2 to TRBJ1-2; D perhaps matches TRBD1 (6 bases). V was shortened by 4 bases and J by 8 bases, with 20 bases between the two germline ends. This CDR3 is 15 amino acids long. Per germline, CDR1 LGHNA and CDR2 YNFKEQ. CDR3 in amino acids: CASSPGQIGVGGYTF. CDR3 nucleotides: TGTGCCAGCAGCCCCGGACAGATTGGGGTCGGGGGCTACACCTTC.

This clonotype was recorded at least ten times. The V and J genes are TRBV10-3 and TRBJ2-1; no definite D call. Trimming took 2 bases from V and 5 from J, leaving 7 bases between them. The germline CDR1 and CDR2 sequences are ENHRY and SYGVKD. The CDR3 loop spans 13 amino acids. CDR3 in amino acids: CAISELPNNEQFF. The CDR3 DNA reads TGTGCCATCAGTGAGCTTCCAAACAATGAGCAGTTCTTC.

The J gene is TRBJ2-3, the V gene TRBV7-3, with D possibly matching TRBD2 (6 bases). Germline CDR1 and CDR2: SGHTA and FQGTGA. The CDR3 is 14 amino acids. Between the trimmed V and J ends, which lost 5 bases and 5 bases, there was a span of 14 bases. The CDR3 is CASSTYGGLDTQYF. The CDR3 DNA sequence: TGTGCCAGCAGCACGTATGGAGGGTTAGATACGCAGTATTTT.

This clonotype has only a few counts. The chain recombines TRBV4-2 with TRBJ1-1; D is undetermined. The CDR3 sequence is 15 residues long. Trimming removed 0 bases from V and 6 bases from J, with 14 bases in between. CDR1 LGHNA and CDR2 YNFKEQ come from the germline V gene. The CDR3 loop reads CASSQDRWEGAEAFF. DNA of the CDR3: TGTGCCAGCAGCCAAGATCGATGGGAGGGCGCTGAAGCTTTCTTT.

The rearrangement links TRBV29-1 to TRBJ2-6; no definite D call. The CDR3 covers 17 residues. Deletions cut 0 bases from V and 0 bases from J, with 12 bases between. The V gene's germline CDR1 is SQVTM and CDR2 ANQGSEA. CDR3: CSVEELGRISGANVLTF. For the CDR3, the DNA is TGCAGCGTTGAAGAGCTCGGGCGGATCTCTGGGGCCAACGTCCTGACTTTC.

This clonotype was picked up many times. This chain uses TRBV7-9 with TRBJ1-4; D uncertain. CDR1 and CDR2 from the germline V gene are SEHNR and FQNEAQ (reference sequence). The V end lost 3 bases, the J end lost 8 bases, and 13 bases lay between the germline ends. This CDR3 spans 14 amino acids. The CDR3 region is CASSFNRGSEKLFF. CDR3 in DNA: TGTGCCAGCAGCTTTAACCGGGGATCCGAAAAACTGTTTTTT.

This clonotype was found many times. The chain recombines TRBV9 with TRBJ2-7; 8 nucleotides align to TRBD2. After removal of 3 bases from V and 2 bases from J, the junction contained 4 bases not matched to a gene. This CDR3 has 14 amino acids. Looked up from germline, CDR1 is SGDLS and CDR2 is YYNGEE. The CDR3 nucleotides are TGTGCCAGCAGCGCGGGGGGGCTAGCCTACGAGCAGTACTTC. Translating it yields CASSAGGLAYEQYF.

The sample holds many counts of this clonotype. The chain recombines TRBV7-2 with TRBJ2-1; D perhaps matches TRBD1 (5 bases). Germline CDR1 SGHTA, CDR2 FQGNSA. The CDR3 sequence is 13 residues long. V was cut by 1 base and J by 6 bases, with 7 bases left in between. CDR3 sequence: CASSLGQFNEQFF. CDR3 bases: TGTGCCAGCAGCTTAGGACAGTTCAATGAGCAGTTCTTC.

The chain links TRBV20-1 to TRBJ2-7, with D uncertain. From germline, CDR1 is DFQATT and CDR2 SNEGSKA (reference sequence). The CDR3 runs to 11 residues. V was trimmed by 5 bases and J by 3 bases, leaving 8 bases between them. CDR3 sequence reads: CSALRNYEQYF. The CDR3, as DNA: TGCAGTGCTTTACGTAACTACGAGCAGTACTTC.